The 29 T cell receptor beta chains reported below all come from one sample, sequenced in a study of blood T cell repertoires in COVID-19. The repertoire was sequenced with immunoSEQ multiplex PCR; TCRdb's copy has only in-frame clones and lacks some. The sample lists tens of thousands of clones; approximately 80% were seen once. The sample was peripheral blood. These receptors all stem from a woman aged 45-65 years with active or convalescent COVID-19.

This clone was observed a handful of times. A much larger clone lies one base from this, so it may be a read error. Different DNA sequences within this sample yield the same CDR3. The chain recombines TRBV11-2 with TRBJ2-1, with 9 positions matching TRBD2. CDR1 is SGHAT, CDR2 FQNNGV, per germline. The CDR3 covers 15 residues. Germline trimming cut 1 base from V and 4 bases from J; bases unmatched to any gene: 2. The CDR3 coding sequence is TGTGCCAGCAGCTTAGGACTAGCGGAATACAATGAGCAGTTCTTC. Translation: CASSLGLAEYNEQFF.

The genes are TRBV5-1 and TRBJ2-2; TRBD1 aligns across 11 bases. V lost 4 bases to trimming and J lost 5 bases; unmatched junction nucleotides: 7. Germline CDR1 is SGHRS and CDR2 is YFSETQ. CDR3 length equals 16 residues. The CDR3 is CASSDTGTGGTGELFF. CDR3 nucleotide sequence: TGCGCCAGCAGCGACACCGGGACAGGGGGGACCGGGGAGCTGTTTTTT. Combining the CDR3 with reference TRBV5-1 and TRBJ2-2 gives the whole variable domain KAGVTQTPRYLIKTRGQQVTLSCSPISGHRSVSWYQQTPGQGLQFLFEYFSETQRNKGNFPGRFSGRQFSNSRSEMNVSTLELGDSALYLCASSDTGTGGTGELFFGEGSRLTVL.

V is TRBV24-1 and J is TRBJ2-7; perhaps TRBD1 as D (5 bases). CDR1 and CDR2 (germline): KGHDR, SFDVKD. There are 14 residues in the CDR3. Trimming removed 4 bases at V and 2 bases at J, with 11 bases between. The CDR3 region is CATSEVDNPYEQYF. The CDR3 DNA reads as TGTGCCACCAGTGAGGTGGACAACCCCTACGAGCAGTACTTC.

The rearrangement joins TRBV18 to TRBJ1-1; maybe TRBD1 (6 bases). Trimming removed 4 bases at V and 0 bases at J, with 9 bases between. The CDR3 covers 14 residues. Germline CDR1 and CDR2: KGHSH and LQKENI. In DNA form, the CDR3 reads TGTGCCAGCTCACAGAAGGGGGTGAACACTGAAGCTTTCTTT. It encodes CASSQKGVNTEAFF.

The CDR3 protein is CASRQTSGRIDTGELFF. The CDR3 DNA sequence: TGTGCCAGTAGGCAGACTAGCGGGAGAATTGACACCGGGGAGCTGTTTTTT. V gene TRBV19 combines with J gene TRBJ2-2, with 12 bases that match TRBD2. Germline CDR1 and CDR2: LNHDA and SQIVND (reference sequence). The V and J ends lost 6 bases and 3 bases, in that order; junction bases with no gene match: 8. This CDR3 has 17 amino acids.

V gene TRBV27 combines with J gene TRBJ2-7, with D perhaps TRBD2 (5 bases). CDR1 is MNHEY, CDR2 SMNVEV, per germline (reference sequence). This CDR3 is 14 amino acids long. V shed 6 bases and J shed 5 bases, with 17 bases lying between them. DNA of the CDR3: TGTGCCAGCAGCTCGGACTGGGTGAGGGACGAGCAGTACTTC. This sequence encodes CASSSDWVRDEQYF.

This chain connects TRBV27 to TRBJ2-7, with D perhaps TRBD2 (5 bases). This CDR3 comprises 15 residues. The V gene lost 6 bases and the J gene lost 7 bases, with 22 bases spanning the gap. Per the germline V gene, CDR1 is MNHEY and CDR2 is SMNVEV (reference sequence). CDR3 in amino acids: CASSRSEDWRWEQYF. The CDR3 DNA is TGTGCCAGCAGCAGATCGGAGGACTGGCGCTGGGAGCAGTACTTC.

This sequence joins TRBV9 and TRBJ2-3; D gene ambiguous. The CDR3 runs 13 residues. CDR1 and CDR2 from the germline V gene are SGDLS and YYNGEE. The V gene lost 2 bases and the J gene lost 5 bases, with 9 bases spanning the gap. CDR3 sequence (DNA): TGTGCCAGCAGCGTTTATGCGGAAGATACGCAGTATTTT. The encoded protein is CASSVYAEDTQYF.

In DNA, the CDR3 is TGTGCCAGCAGCATTCCACGGTCCGGGGGGAATGAGCAGTTCTTC. As protein: CASSIPRSGGNEQFF. This chain uses TRBV5-4 with TRBJ2-1, with 7 bases aligning to TRBD2. CDR1 and CDR2 from the germline V gene are SGHNT and YYREEE (reference sequence). Germline trimming cut 4 bases from V and 7 bases from J; bases unmatched to any gene: 11. CDR3 length: 15 residues.

CDR3 DNA: TGTGCCAGCAGCTTAGGGCGCCGGGACAGGGTGGGACTGTTTTTT. It translates to CASSLGRRDRVGLFF. V is TRBV7-6 and J is TRBJ1-4; 9 positions match TRBD1. V lost 1 base, J lost 13 bases, and 10 bases stayed unmatched. Looked up from germline, CDR1 is SGHVS and CDR2 is FNYEAQ. This CDR3 is built from 15 residues.

This clone was observed once. The J gene is TRBJ2-7, the V gene TRBV19; D possibly corresponds to TRBD2 (6 bases). Germline loops: CDR1 LNHDA, CDR2 SQIVND (reference sequence). The CDR3 is made up of 16 amino acids. The V end was cut by 5 bases, the J end by 0 bases, with 17 bases between. The CDR3 bases are TGTGCCAGTAGTTACAGTAGCGGCACGAGCTCCTACGAGCAGTACTTC. Its protein product is CASSYSSGTSSYEQYF.

The chain couples TRBV18 to TRBJ2-7, with a possible D match to TRBD1 (5 bases). The germline V and J ends were trimmed by 3 bases and 1 base, with 13 bases remaining between them. Germline CDR1 reads KGHSH; CDR2 reads LQKENI. The CDR3 runs 15 residues. CDR3 in DNA: TGTGCCAGCTCACCTAGGCAGGGCAGTTCCTACGAGCAGTACTTC. It encodes CASSPRQGSSYEQYF.

The V call is TRBV2, the J call TRBJ2-5, with D possibly being TRBD2 (6 bases). The germline V and J ends were trimmed by 8 bases and 5 bases, with 12 bases remaining between them. Germline V gene data show CDR1 as SNHLY and CDR2 as FYNNEI. CDR3 size: 12 residues. CDR3 sequence reads: CASETGAETQYF. The CDR3 DNA is TGTGCCAGCGAAACGGGAGCGGAGACCCAGTACTTC.

The rearrangement links TRBV2 to TRBJ1-5; 7 bases match TRBD1. The V gene's germline CDR1 is SNHLY and CDR2 FYNNEI. The CDR3 is made up of 15 amino acids. V gave up 5 bases and J gave up 3 bases; unmatched junction bases: 7. DNA of the CDR3: TGTGCCAGCAGTCGACGACAGGGTACCAATCAGCCCCAGCATTTT. Protein: CASSRRQGTNQPQHF.

The V call is TRBV6-2 or TRBV6-3, the J call TRBJ2-1; possible D gene TRBD1, 5 bases. This CDR3 has 11 amino acids. Germline CDR1 MNHEY, CDR2 SVGEGT. Trimming cost V 6 bases and J 10 bases, with 10 bases left between them. CDR3 DNA: TGTGCCAGCAGCCACAGGTACGAGCAGTTCTTC. As protein: CASSHRYEQFF.

The chain links TRBV12-3 or TRBV12-4 to TRBJ1-1; a possible D gene is TRBD1 (5 bases). The CDR3 is made up of 13 amino acids. V dropped 1 base and J dropped 8 bases, with 11 bases sitting between them. In DNA form, the CDR3 reads TGTGCCAGCAGTTTAGAGGCGGGACTGGAAGCTTTCTTT. Translating it yields CASSLEAGLEAFF.

This clone was seen just once. The rearrangement joins TRBV7-2 to TRBJ2-5; TRBD1 matches at 8 bases. CDR3 length equals 14 residues. Germline V gene lookup returns CDR1 SGHTA and CDR2 FQGNSA. Trimming removed 5 bases from V and 1 base from J; junction bases left unmatched: 3. The CDR3 spells CASSLGTGQETQYF. CDR3 DNA: TGTGCCAGCAGCCTGGGGACAGGCCAAGAGACCCAGTACTTC.

The chain links TRBV6-6 to TRBJ1-2, with 7 bases aligning to TRBD1. Germline V gene data show CDR1 as MNHNY and CDR2 as SVGAGI (reference sequence). V shed 6 bases, J shed 8 bases, and the junction held 9 bases outside the gene matches. CDR3 length equals 13 residues. CDR3 DNA: TGTGCCAGCAGCCCAAAGGGGGCGTGGGGCTACACCTTC. Amino acid sequence: CASSPKGAWGYTF.

J is TRBJ2-7 and V is TRBV4-3; 15 positions match TRBD2. J was trimmed by 6 bases and V by 2 bases; bases with no gene match: 5. CDR1 is LGHNA and CDR2 is YSLEER in the germline V gene. There are 16 residues in the CDR3. This CDR3 is CASSQLPGLAGGEQYF. CDR3 DNA: TGCGCCAGCAGCCAACTGCCGGGACTAGCGGGAGGCGAGCAGTACTTC.

The rearrangement uses TRBV7-2 and TRBJ2-4; 8 nucleotides agree with TRBD2. The V gene end was trimmed by 3 bases and the J gene end by 7 bases; junction bases not matched to a gene: 8. The germline CDR1 and CDR2 sequences are SGHTA and FQGNSA. This CDR3 comprises 15 residues. This CDR3 reads CASSLWAGGANIQYF. CDR3 in DNA: TGTGCCAGCAGCTTGTGGGCGGGGGGTGCGAACATTCAGTACTTC.

This rearrangement joins TRBV30 to TRBJ1-1; tentatively, D is TRBD1 (6 bases). Germline CDR1 and CDR2: GTSNPN and SVGIG (reference sequence). V lost 2 bases, J lost 11 bases, and 15 bases lay in between. The CDR3 runs 12 residues. The CDR3 is CAWSPRGSEAFF. CDR3 bases: TGTGCCTGGAGTCCCAGGGGCAGCGAGGCTTTCTTT.

The chain links TRBV6-2 or TRBV6-3 to TRBJ2-7; 10 bases align to TRBD2. The CDR3 totals 15 residues. V shed 5 bases, J shed 5 bases, and the junction held 9 bases outside the gene matches. Germline-derived CDR1 and CDR2 are MNHEY and SVGEGT. The CDR3 protein is CASSPSGRAWNEQYF. The DNA of the CDR3 is TGTGCCAGCAGTCCCAGCGGGAGGGCCTGGAACGAGCAGTACTTC.

The genes are TRBV7-3 and TRBJ2-3; tentative D call: TRBD1 (6 bases). CDR1 and CDR2 from the germline V gene are SGHTA and FQGTGA. The V end lost 4 bases, the J end lost 4 bases, and 9 bases lay between the germline ends. This CDR3 is 13 amino acids long. The CDR3 here is CASSSGAADTQYF. DNA of the CDR3: TGTGCCAGCAGCTCAGGGGCCGCAGATACGCAGTATTTT.

This clone was seen a few times. V usage is TRBV6-2 or TRBV6-3 and J usage is TRBJ2-6, with 7 bases that match TRBD1. Losses at the gene ends were 4 bases for V and 4 bases for J; bases not matched to a gene: 4. The CDR3 has 15 residues. Looked up from germline, CDR1 is MNHEY and CDR2 is SVGEGT. The CDR3 region is CASSSQGEGANVLTF. CDR3 DNA: TGTGCCAGCAGTTCTCAGGGGGAAGGGGCCAACGTCCTGACTTTC.

This chain uses TRBV7-6 with TRBJ2-2, with TRBD1 matching 8 bases. The CDR3 consists of 16 residues. Per the germline V gene, CDR1 is SGHVS and CDR2 is FNYEAQ. Trimming cost V 6 bases and J 5 bases; bases outside gene matches: 11. CDR3: CASSPFDRGRTGELFF. In DNA form, the CDR3 reads TGTGCCAGCAGTCCCTTCGACAGGGGTCGAACCGGGGAGCTGTTTTTT.

This clone appeared a single time. The V call is TRBV7-3, the J call TRBJ2-2; weak D call: TRBD2 (5 bases). Between the trimmed V and J ends, which lost 6 bases and 1 base, there was a span of 9 bases. Germline V gene sequence: CDR1 SGHTA, CDR2 FQGTGA. The CDR3 extends over 14 amino acids. CDR3 DNA: TGTGCCAGCAGTTCCAGCGGGAACACCGGGGAGCTGTTTTTT. This gives the protein CASSSSGNTGELFF. Together with reference TRBV7-3 and TRBJ2-2, the CDR3 gives the full variable domain: GAGVSQTPSNKVTEKGKYVELRCDPISGHTALYWYRQSLGQGPEFLIYFQGTGAADDSGLPNDRFFAVRPEGSVSTLKIQRTERGDSAVYLCASSSSGNTGELFFGEGSRLTVL.

The gene calls are TRBV4-2 and TRBJ1-5, with D possibly being TRBD1 (5 bases). Trimming shortened V by 0 bases and J by 2 bases, and 14 bases separated the two germline ends. This CDR3 has 17 amino acids. The germline CDR1 and CDR2 sequences are LGHNA and YNFKEQ. The DNA for the CDR3 is TGTGCCAGCAGCCAAGATCGGTTGGCGGGGGGCAATCAGCCCCAGCATTTT. This codes for CASSQDRLAGGNQPQHF.

This chain links TRBV12-5 with TRBJ2-5, with D possibly TRBD2 on 5 matching bases. Per the germline V gene, CDR1 is LGHNT and CDR2 is FRNRAP. This CDR3 has 13 residues. V was shortened by 5 bases and J by 2 bases, with 9 bases between the two germline ends. In DNA form, the CDR3 reads TGTGCTAGTGGTCGGACTGCTCAAGAGACCCAGTACTTC. Amino acids: CASGRTAQETQYF.

This clone was observed a few times. The chain recombines TRBV28 with TRBJ2-2; tentative D call: TRBD2 (6 bases). CDR3 length: 13 residues. The germline CDR1 and CDR2 sequences are MDHEN and SYDVKM. Trimming removed 8 bases from V and 4 bases from J, with 11 bases in between. The CDR3 bases are TGTGCCAGCCTTACCGGGGGCACCGGGGAGCTGTTTTTT. This gives the protein CASLTGGTGELFF.